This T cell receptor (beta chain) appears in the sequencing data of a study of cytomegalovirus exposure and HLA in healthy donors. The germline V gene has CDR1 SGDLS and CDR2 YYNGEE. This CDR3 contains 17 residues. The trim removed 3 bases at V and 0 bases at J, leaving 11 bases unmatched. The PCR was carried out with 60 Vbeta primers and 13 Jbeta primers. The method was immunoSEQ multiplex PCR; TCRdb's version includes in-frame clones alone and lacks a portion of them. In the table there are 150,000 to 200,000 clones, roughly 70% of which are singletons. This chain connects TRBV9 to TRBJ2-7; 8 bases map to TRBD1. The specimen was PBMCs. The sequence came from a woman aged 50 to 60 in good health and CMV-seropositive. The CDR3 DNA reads TGTGCCAGCAGCGCCGACCGACAGGGGCCTTTCTCCTACGAGCAGTACTTC. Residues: CASSADRQGPFSYEQYF.